These 27 T cell receptor beta chains came from one sample sequenced in a study of T cells after yellow fever vaccination. TCRdb used MiXCR to reprocess the 5' RACE reads, holding one entry per CDR3 protein. The profile shows some 300,000 distinct CDR3 sequences, roughly 4% of them singletons. The sequences come from PBMCs, collected on the day of the yellow fever booster vaccination. Receptors were obtained from a man younger than 35 who received the YFV17D yellow fever vaccine.

This clonotype was detected a few times. This sequence joins TRBV7-3 and TRBJ1-1; tentative D call: TRBD1 (5 bases). From germline, CDR1 is SGHTA and CDR2 FQGTGA. The V end lost 5 bases, the J end lost 4 bases, and 14 bases lay between the germline ends. The CDR3 totals 14 residues. DNA of the CDR3: TGTGCCAGCAGCGGGGGGGAGAAGGCCACTGAAGCTTTCTTT. It is translated as CASSGGEKATEAFF.

This clonotype was observed a few times. V usage is TRBV20-1 and J usage is TRBJ1-6; D gene unclear. The germline gives CDR1 DFQATT, CDR2 SNEGSKA (reference sequence). The germline V and J ends were trimmed by 0 bases and 10 bases, with 7 bases remaining between them. CDR3 length: 12 amino acids. The CDR3 DNA follows: TGCAGTGCTAGAGATACGGGCTCACCCCTCCACTTT. This translates into CSARDTGSPLHF.

This clonotype was observed at least ten times. The chain carries TRBV29-1 and TRBJ2-1; maybe TRBD1 (5 bases). V shed 3 bases and J shed 14 bases, with 17 bases lying between them. The CDR3 loop spans 12 amino acids. CDR1 is SQVTM and CDR2 is ANQGSEA in the germline V gene. CDR3 sequence: CSVEDMLVFKFF. The CDR3, as DNA: TGCAGCGTTGAGGACATGCTGGTGTTCAAGTTCTTC.

The rearrangement links TRBV5-4 to TRBJ1-2; D gene ambiguous. Trimming stripped 2 bases from V and 6 bases from J, with 8 bases between. There are 12 residues in the CDR3. Per the germline V gene, CDR1 is SGHNT and CDR2 is YYREEE (reference sequence). In DNA, the CDR3 is TGTGCCAGCAGCTTTCGGGTCGATGGCTACACCTTC. This sequence encodes CASSFRVDGYTF. The whole variable domain, remainder taken from reference TRBV5-4 and TRBJ1-2, is ETGVTQSPTHLIKTRGQQVTLRCSSQSGHNTVSWYQQALGQGPQFIFQYYREEENGRGNFPPRFSGLQFPNYSSELNVNALELDDSALYLCASSFRVDGYTFGSGTRLTVV.

This clonotype was counted between two and nine times. The V gene is TRBV6-2 or TRBV6-3, the J gene TRBJ2-7; D could derive from TRBD1 or TRBD2 (5 bases each). The CDR3 extends over 15 amino acids. V shed 5 bases and J shed 6 bases, with 20 bases lying between them. CDR1 and CDR2 from the germline V gene are MNHEY and SVGEGT. CDR3 loop: CASSDIQGSGSEQYV. The CDR3 DNA is TGTGCCAGCAGTGACATCCAGGGTTCTGGGAGCGAGCAGTACGTC.

This clonotype was observed at least ten times. The chain is built from TRBV7-9 and TRBJ2-2; no clear D. Trimming cost V 1 base and J 3 bases, with 6 bases left between them. CDR1 and CDR2 from the germline V gene are SEHNR and FQNEAQ (reference sequence). The CDR3 contains 14 residues. The CDR3 loop reads CASSLVSDTGELFF. The CDR3 DNA sequence: TGTGCCAGCAGCTTAGTCTCGGACACCGGGGAGCTGTTTTTT. Full variable domain (missing parts from reference TRBV7-9 and TRBJ2-2): DTGVSQNPRHKITKRGQNVTFRCDPISEHNRLYWYRQTLGQGPEFLTYFQNEAQLEKSRLLSDRFSAERPKGSFSTLEIQRTEQGDSAMYLCASSLVSDTGELFFGEGSRLTVL.

In this sample, this clonotype turned up many times. The chain joins TRBV6-4 to TRBJ2-4, with 11 bases lining up with TRBD2. This CDR3 spans 16 amino acids. The germline V gene has CDR1 MRHNA and CDR2 SNTAGT. V was pared by 7 bases and J by 8 bases, with 13 bases of the junction left unmatched. CDR3 sequence: CASTTTSGGWEDIQYF. DNA of the CDR3: TGTGCCAGCACCACTACTAGCGGGGGATGGGAGGACATTCAGTACTTC.

This clonotype has at least ten counts. The chain carries TRBV5-1 and TRBJ2-3; 8 nucleotides agree with TRBD2. Germline V gene lookup returns CDR1 SGHRS and CDR2 YFSETQ. The junction had 4 bases not matched to a gene; V was cut back by 4 bases and J by 6 bases. CDR3 length: 13 residues. The CDR3 sequence is CASSPGGEDTQYF. As DNA, the CDR3 is TGCGCCAGCAGCCCGGGGGGGGAGGATACGCAGTATTTT.

This clonotype showed up many times. The chain couples TRBV10-3 to TRBJ2-1; 7 bases are shared with TRBD2. The ends lost 4 bases at V and 1 base at J; junction bases unmatched: 7. The germline CDR1 and CDR2 sequences are ENHRY and SYGVKD. The CDR3 is made up of 16 amino acids. CDR3 region: CAISGSGTLSYNEQFF. The CDR3 region has the DNA TGTGCCATCAGTGGAAGCGGGACTCTTTCCTACAATGAGCAGTTCTTC.

This clonotype showed up many times. The rearrangement joins TRBV11-2 to TRBJ2-1; a possible D gene is TRBD1 (6 bases). Germline values: CDR1 SGHAT, CDR2 FQNNGV. CDR3 length equals 15 residues. V was pared by 5 bases and J by 3 bases, with 14 bases between. CDR3 nucleotide sequence: TGTGCCAGCAGCCATACCACAGGGCTCTACAATGAGCAGTTCTTC. Translating it yields CASSHTTGLYNEQFF.

This clonotype has ten or more counts. The chain has TRBV11-2 and TRBJ1-4; D may be TRBD1 (6 bases). This CDR3 region has 15 residues. The V end was cut by 1 base, the J end by 8 bases, with 14 bases between. Germline V gene lookup returns CDR1 SGHAT and CDR2 FQNNGV. CDR3 DNA: TGTGCCAGCAGCTTAGTGTCCAGGGGAGGAGAAAAACTGTTTTTT. It translates to CASSLVSRGGEKLFF.

The rearrangement links TRBV20-1 to TRBJ2-3; the match to TRBD2 covers 11 bases. Unmatched junction bases numbered 3, after V lost 7 bases and J lost 3 bases. The CDR3 runs to 13 residues. Per the germline V gene, CDR1 is DFQATT and CDR2 is SNEGSKA (reference sequence). The CDR3 region is CSVPSGGTDTQYF. CDR3 nucleotide sequence: TGCAGTGTCCCTAGCGGGGGGACAGATACGCAGTATTTT.

The CDR3 DNA reads TGTGCCAGCAGTGAAGCGCGGAGTGGCTACACCTTC. Protein sequence: CASSEARSGYTF. The chain is built from TRBV2 and TRBJ1-2; no reliable D call. Between the trimmed V and J ends, which lost 0 bases and 7 bases, there was a span of 6 bases. The CDR3 has 12 residues. Germline-derived CDR1 and CDR2 are SNHLY and FYNNEI.

This clonotype was observed at least ten times. The chain has TRBV3-1 and TRBJ2-3; 8 positions match TRBD2. With V trimmed by 2 bases and J by 4 bases, 8 bases remained unmatched. Germline V gene lookup returns CDR1 LGHDT and CDR2 YNNKEL (reference sequence). The CDR3 runs to 16 residues. The CDR3 coding sequence is TGTGCCAGCAGCCAATACGCGGGGGGACGGGCAGATACGCAGTATTTT. Residues: CASSQYAGGRADTQYF.

This chain's CDR3 is CASSLILGVEAFF. The CDR3 DNA is TGTGCCAGCAGCTTAATTTTGGGCGTTGAAGCTTTCTTT. The chain has TRBV7-2 and TRBJ1-1; D gene uncertain. This CDR3 contains 13 residues. From germline, CDR1 is SGHTA and CDR2 FQGNSA. V lost 2 bases and J 7 bases, leaving 11 bases between the germline ends.

Worth noting for this clonotype: An end of the junction differs from the germline gene, which may be a read error. The rearrangement links TRBV29-1 to TRBJ2-2; possibly TRBD2 for D (5 bases). The CDR3 has 13 amino acids. Germline values: CDR1 SQVTM, CDR2 ANQGSEA. The CDR3 sequence: CSAKRGNSGELFF. The CDR3 DNA is TGCAGCGCCAAGAGAGGGAACTCCGGGGAGCTGTTTTTT.

CDR3 in DNA: TGCGCCAGCAGCTTGCGCCGTTTTACGGAGACCCAGTACTTC. Residues: CASSLRRFTETQYF. J is TRBJ2-5 and V is TRBV5-1, with D hard to call. This CDR3 has 14 residues. In germline, CDR1 is SGHRS, CDR2 YFSETQ. Between the trimmed V and J ends, which lost 1 base and 5 bases, there was a span of 12 bases.

This clonotype was detected ten times or more. The V call is TRBV5-1, the J call TRBJ2-3, with 8 positions matching TRBD2. The V gene's germline CDR1 is SGHRS and CDR2 YFSETQ. The CDR3 runs to 17 residues. With V trimmed by 2 bases and J by 6 bases, 14 bases remained unmatched. CDR3 DNA: TGCGCCAGCAGCTTACAGGGATGGAGCGGGGGCCCCGATACGCAGTATTTT. Amino acid sequence: CASSLQGWSGGPDTQYF.

The chain employs TRBV4-3 and TRBJ1-1; tentative D call: TRBD1 (5 bases). Germline loops: CDR1 LGHNA, CDR2 YSLEER. Trimming pared 3 bases from V and 1 base from J, leaving 12 bases between. This CDR3 is built from 15 residues. CDR3 region: CASSQGEWRNTEAFF. As DNA, the CDR3 is TGCGCCAGCAGCCAGGGGGAATGGAGGAACACTGAAGCTTTCTTT.

Many counts were recorded for this clonotype. The rearrangement links TRBV7-2 to TRBJ1-2, with TRBD1 matching over 9 bases. V was clipped by 5 bases and J by 8 bases; unmatched bases: 3. The CDR3 totals 12 residues. Germline V CDR1 and CDR2: SGHTA, FQGNSA. CDR3 DNA sequence: TGTGCCAGCAGCATCACAGGGGGCGGCTACACCTTC. Translating gives CASSITGGGYTF.

Ten or more counts support this clonotype. The J gene is TRBJ2-1, the V gene TRBV24-1; 8 bases agree with TRBD1. Germline CDR1 is KGHDR and CDR2 is SFDVKD. With 4 bases clipped from V and 6 bases from J, the junction kept 7 bases outside the gene matches. The CDR3 has 15 residues. In DNA, the CDR3 is TGTGCCACCAGTGAGCACGGACAGGGAGGCAATGAGCAGTTCTTC. It specifies CATSEHGQGGNEQFF.

This clonotype was found many times. The rearrangement uses TRBV9 and TRBJ1-1; D unresolved. Trimming stripped 0 bases from V and 3 bases from J, with 9 bases between. The germline CDR1 and CDR2 sequences are SGDLS and YYNGEE. This CDR3 comprises 14 residues. In DNA, the CDR3 is TGTGCCAGCAGCGTAGCCGCGCGGGACACTGAAGCTTTCTTT. Residues: CASSVAARDTEAFF.

This clonotype came up a few times. The rearrangement uses TRBV30 and TRBJ2-5; TRBD2 matches at 8 bases. CDR3 length: 15 amino acids. Germline V gives CDR1 GTSNPN, CDR2 SVGIG (reference sequence). J gave up 4 bases and V 3 bases, and 10 bases lay outside the gene matches. The CDR3 coding sequence is TGTGCCTGGAGGCTCCCCGGGACTAGAGGAGAGACCCAGTACTTC. Protein sequence: CAWRLPGTRGETQYF.

This clonotype has a handful of counts. The chain uses TRBV12-3 or TRBV12-4 and TRBJ2-1, with TRBD2 matching 11 bases. This CDR3 has 15 amino acids. V was clipped by 4 bases and J by 6 bases; unmatched bases: 5. The CDR3 loop reads CASSWLAGGLNEQFF. DNA for the CDR3: TGTGCCAGCAGTTGGCTAGCGGGGGGCCTCAATGAGCAGTTCTTC.

This clonotype has just a few counts. This chain joins TRBV19 and TRBJ2-5; D gene ambiguous. The germline gives CDR1 LNHDA, CDR2 SQIVND (reference sequence). The CDR3 has 15 residues. V was trimmed by 11 bases and J by 4 bases, leaving 23 bases between them. The CDR3 DNA reads as TGTGCCTCGACCGACCCGGGCCGTGGGATAGAGACCCAGTACTTC. It is translated as CASTDPGRGIETQYF. The full variable domain, completed using reference TRBV19 and TRBJ2-5, is DGGITQSPKYLFRKEGQNVTLSCEQNLNHDAMYWYRQDPGQGLRLIYYSQIVNDFQKGDIAEGYSVSREKKESFPLTVTSAQKNPTAFYLCASTDPGRGIETQYFGPGTRLLVL.

The rearrangement joins TRBV19 to TRBJ1-2; a weak D match, TRBD1 (5 bases). Germline CDR1 reads LNHDA; CDR2 reads SQIVND (reference sequence). The CDR3 totals 15 residues. Trimming stripped 5 bases from V and 7 bases from J, with 20 bases between. The CDR3 sequence: CASSSLPRDDPGYTF. The CDR3 coding sequence is TGTGCCAGTAGTTCGCTCCCCCGGGACGACCCTGGCTACACCTTC.

This clonotype was seen ten or more times. The rearrangement joins TRBV6-1 to TRBJ2-1; 9 positions agree with TRBD1. Looked up from germline, CDR1 is MNHNS and CDR2 is SASEGT. This CDR3 spans 15 amino acids. V trimming: 5 bases; J trimming: 7 bases; junction bases outside the gene matches: 9. CDR3: CASSPGTTGGNEQFF. DNA of the CDR3: TGTGCCAGCAGTCCCGGGACGACAGGGGGAAATGAGCAGTTCTTC.